This entry concerns a single T cell receptor (beta chain). Its antigen remains unknown. The sample is drawn from a study of shared clonotypes between healthy human individuals. Measured with immunoSEQ multiplex PCR; TCRdb has only the in-frame clones, and not every one. Among roughly 2,000,000 clones listed, approximately 92% were seen once. Study conclusions and caveats: Estimated clonotype richness was generally higher in naive than memory subsets. Several donors held around 5% of naive CD4 clonotypes in common.

Germline values: CDR1 SGHAT, CDR2 FQDESV (reference sequence). The CDR3 runs 13 residues. V lost 3 bases and J lost 6, with 11 bases in between. CD45RO-negative, CCR7-selected cells formed the naive CD8 fraction, which excluded terminally differentiated effector memory CD45RA+ cells. The receptor was derived from a man aged 18 to 30 in good health. Some clones in this sample may be carry-over from other donors' samples. The chain has TRBV11-1 and TRBJ1-1; D call uncertain. Sequencing was performed on naive CD8+ T cells from PBMCs. CDR3 nucleotide sequence: TGTGCCAGCAGCTTGTCCCCGGCCTCTGAAGCTTTCTTT. Translation gives CASSLSPASEAFF.